Each of the 18 T cell receptor beta chains below was sequenced from the same sample in a study of control samples from healthy donors and cancer patients. The assay was immunoSEQ multiplex PCR, and TCRdb's table has in-frame clones only and misses some. In the table there are 65,000 to 95,000 clones, 70% to 90% of which are singletons. The sample was blood. The receptor source for this set is a man in his fifties in good health.

This rearrangement joins TRBV24-1 to TRBJ1-2, with 8 nucleotides matching TRBD1. In germline, CDR1 is KGHDR, CDR2 SFDVKD. The junction had 4 bases not matched to a gene; V was cut back by 1 base and J by 4 bases. The CDR3 has 15 residues. This chain's CDR3 is CATSDFSGGTYGYTF. DNA of the CDR3: TGTGCCACCAGTGATTTTTCAGGGGGCACCTATGGCTACACCTTC.

J is TRBJ1-3 and V is TRBV3-1 (or the pseudogene TRBV3-2); D not resolved. The germline V gene has CDR1 LGHDT and CDR2 YNNKEL (reference sequence). This CDR3 is built from 15 residues. Trimming took off 2 bases at V and 0 bases at J, with 8 bases between the two ends. CDR3 region: CASSQWRSSGNTIYF. CDR3 in DNA: TGTGCCAGCAGCCAATGGCGGAGCTCTGGAAACACCATATATTTT.

The genes are TRBV5-6 and TRBJ2-3; 7 nucleotides align to TRBD2. The CDR3 consists of 16 residues. Germline V gives CDR1 SGHDT, CDR2 YYEEEE. Trimming at V came to 5 bases and at J to 0 bases, leaving 9 bases not matched to a gene. This chain's CDR3 is CASSYPGLSSTDTQYF. The CDR3 DNA follows: TGTGCCAGCAGTTATCCGGGACTATCGAGCACAGATACGCAGTATTTT.

The rearrangement uses TRBV12-5 and TRBJ2-2, with D unresolved. V lost 3 bases to trimming and J lost 6 bases, with 8 bases between them. Looked up from germline, CDR1 is LGHNT and CDR2 is FRNRAP. CDR3 size: 13 residues. In nucleotides, the CDR3 is TGTGCTAGTGGTTTAAACTATGCCGGGGAGCTGTTTTTT. Translation gives CASGLNYAGELFF.

The sample holds one count of this clone. This chain links TRBV4-3 with TRBJ2-3; 14 nucleotides agree with TRBD2. From germline, CDR1 is LGHNA and CDR2 YSLEER. With V trimmed by 0 bases and J by 8 bases, 7 bases remained unmatched. The CDR3 spans 17 residues. The CDR3 loop is CASSQDRLAGGLVTQYF. The CDR3 nucleotides read TGCGCCAGCAGCCAAGATCGACTAGCGGGAGGGTTAGTTACGCAGTATTTT.

This chain links TRBV5-1 with TRBJ2-1, with TRBD1 as a possible D gene (7 bases). Trimming removed 1 base from V and 6 bases from J, with 14 bases in between. The CDR3 is 15 residues long. Germline V gives CDR1 SGHRS, CDR2 YFSETQ. The CDR3 DNA follows: TGCGCCAGCAGCTTGCAGGGGGGAACTATCAATGAGCAGTTCTTC. Translating it yields CASSLQGGTINEQFF.

The genes are TRBV7-2 and TRBJ2-7; the D gene is possibly TRBD2 (5 bases). Looked up from germline, CDR1 is SGHTA and CDR2 is FQGNSA. The CDR3 loop spans 15 amino acids. Between the trimmed V and J ends, which lost 0 bases and 2 bases, there was a span of 11 bases. CDR3 loop: CASSLAGTRTYEQYV. CDR3 coding DNA: TGTGCCAGCAGCTTAGCTGGAACTAGGACCTACGAGCAGTACGTC.

V usage is TRBV4-3 and J usage is TRBJ2-7, with D possibly being TRBD2 (6 bases). Germline V gives CDR1 LGHNA, CDR2 YSLEER. There are 15 residues in the CDR3. V lost 4 bases and J 6 bases, leaving 19 bases between the germline ends. The CDR3: CASSPKRRDWGEQYF. CDR3 nucleotides: TGCGCCAGCAGCCCCAAAAGGCGGGACTGGGGCGAGCAGTACTTC.

V gene TRBV10-3 combines with J gene TRBJ1-2, with D possibly being TRBD1 (6 bases). This CDR3 has 13 residues. Germline V gene sequence: CDR1 ENHRY, CDR2 SYGVKD. V lost 2 bases to trimming and J lost 8 bases, with 12 bases between them. As DNA, the CDR3 is TGTGCCATCAGTGAGAGGCAGGGGTTCGGCTACACCTTC. Protein sequence: CAISERQGFGYTF.

The rearrangement links TRBV2 to TRBJ1-5; D perhaps matches TRBD1 (6 bases). The CDR3 is 13 amino acids. CDR1 and CDR2 (germline): SNHLY, FYNNEI. Trimming took 6 bases from V and 5 from J, leaving 11 bases between them. DNA of the CDR3: TGTGCCAGCAGGAGGGAGGGGGATCAGCCCCAGCATTTT. It codes for CASRREGDQPQHF.

The chain has TRBV6-2 or TRBV6-3 and TRBJ1-2; D gene uncertain. Germline V gives CDR1 MNHEY, CDR2 SVGEGT. The CDR3 sequence is 12 residues long. V was trimmed by 5 bases and J by 4 bases, leaving 8 bases between them. This CDR3 is CASSDTAYGYTF. In DNA form, the CDR3 reads TGTGCCAGCAGTGACACCGCCTATGGCTACACCTTC.

This chain connects TRBV2 to TRBJ1-2; perhaps TRBD1 as D (5 bases). CDR1 SNHLY and CDR2 FYNNEI come from the germline V gene. Trimming stripped 8 bases from V and 4 bases from J, with 17 bases between. The CDR3 totals 14 residues. The CDR3 protein is CASEGRGLLYGYTF. The CDR3 bases are TGTGCCAGCGAGGGGAGGGGTCTCCTCTATGGCTACACCTTC.

The rearrangement uses TRBV18 and TRBJ2-3, with TRBD1 matching 9 bases. V trimming: 3 bases; J trimming: 1 base; junction bases outside the gene matches: 5. Per the germline V gene, CDR1 is KGHSH and CDR2 is LQKENI. The CDR3 loop spans 16 amino acids. CDR3 sequence (DNA): TGTGCCAGCTCACCCGGACAGGGGTATGGCACAGATACGCAGTATTTT. Residues: CASSPGQGYGTDTQYF.

The rearrangement links TRBV2 to TRBJ2-7; D might be TRBD1 (5 bases). Germline CDR1 is SNHLY and CDR2 is FYNNEI. Trimming took off 7 bases at V and 6 bases at J, with 13 bases between the two ends. The CDR3 has 12 amino acids. The CDR3: CASITGSTEQYF. In DNA form, the CDR3 reads TGTGCCAGCATCACAGGCTCCACCGAGCAGTACTTC.

The chain employs TRBV5-5 and TRBJ2-2, with TRBD2 matching 7 bases. This CDR3 contains 16 residues. Trimming removed 3 bases from V and 3 bases from J; junction bases left unmatched: 8. Per the germline V gene, CDR1 is SGHKS and CDR2 is YYEKEE (reference sequence). CDR3 coding DNA: TGTGCCAGCAGCTCCCCGCGCGGGGGATACACCGGGGAGCTGTTTTTT. The encoded protein is CASSSPRGGYTGELFF. Complete variable domain (other parts from reference TRBV5-5 and TRBJ2-2): DAGVTQSPTHLIKTRGQQVTLRCSPISGHKSVSWYQQVLGQGPQFIFQYYEKEERGRGNFPDRFSARQFPNYSSELNVNALLLGDSALYLCASSSPRGGYTGELFFGEGSRLTVL.

This rearrangement joins TRBV30 to TRBJ1-6; D might be TRBD1 (5 bases). Germline V gives CDR1 GTSNPN, CDR2 SVGIG (reference sequence). Trimming left V 3 bases short and J 9 bases short, with 18 bases between. This CDR3 contains 15 residues. As DNA, the CDR3 is TGTGCCTGGAGCCTCCGGGACGCCCAAAGTTCACCCCTCCACTTT. Its translation: CAWSLRDAQSSPLHF.

V and J are TRBV7-2 and TRBJ1-2; tentative D call: TRBD1 (6 bases). The germline CDR1 and CDR2 sequences are SGHTA and FQGNSA. Trimming cost V 5 bases and J 0 bases, with 19 bases left between them. There are 17 residues in the CDR3. The CDR3 loop is CASSVRSPDRPNYGYTF. The CDR3, as DNA: TGTGCCAGCAGCGTCAGAAGTCCGGACAGACCTAACTATGGCTACACCTTC.

V and J are TRBV6-2 or TRBV6-3 and TRBJ2-3, with D uncertain. The CDR3 consists of 16 residues. Trimming took off 2 bases at V and 1 base at J, with 13 bases between the two ends. The germline V gene encodes CDR1 MNHEY and CDR2 SVGEGT. The chain's CDR3 is CASSYPYLRGTDTQYF. The CDR3 DNA sequence: TGTGCCAGCAGTTACCCTTACCTACGGGGCACAGATACGCAGTATTTT.